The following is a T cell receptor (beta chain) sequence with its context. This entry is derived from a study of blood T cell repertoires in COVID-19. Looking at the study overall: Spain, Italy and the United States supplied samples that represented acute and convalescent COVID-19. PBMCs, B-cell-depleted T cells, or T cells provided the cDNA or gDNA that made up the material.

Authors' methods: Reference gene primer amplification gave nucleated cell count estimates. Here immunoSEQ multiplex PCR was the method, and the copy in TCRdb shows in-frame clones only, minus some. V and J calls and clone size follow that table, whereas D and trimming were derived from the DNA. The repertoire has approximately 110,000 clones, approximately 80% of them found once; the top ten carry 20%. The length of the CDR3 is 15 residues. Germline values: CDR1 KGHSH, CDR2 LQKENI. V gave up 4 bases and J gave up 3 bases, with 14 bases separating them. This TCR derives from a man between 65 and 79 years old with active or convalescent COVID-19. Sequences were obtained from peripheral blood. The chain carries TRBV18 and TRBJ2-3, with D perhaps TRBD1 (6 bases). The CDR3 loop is CASSLLQGVTDTQYF. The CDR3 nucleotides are TGTGCCAGCTCACTCCTACAGGGTGTGACAGATACGCAGTATTTT.